These 26 T cell receptor beta chains came from one sample sequenced in a study of graft-versus-host responses after intestinal transplantation. Their antigens remain unidentified. The method was immunoSEQ multiplex PCR; TCRdb's version includes in-frame clones alone and lacks a portion of them. Counted here are about 50,000 clones, 92% occurring once; the ten biggest clones make up around 2.5%. The material sequenced was unstimulated CD4+ T cells sorted from spleen or lymph node cells, taken before transplant. Receptors originate from a human donor who was the organ donor for an intestinal transplant.

The chain couples TRBV10-3 to TRBJ2-7, with 10 bases aligning to TRBD2. Per germline, CDR1 ENHRY and CDR2 SYGVKD. J lost 2 bases, V lost 2 bases, and 0 bases had no gene match. This CDR3 has 14 amino acids. CDR3 amino acids: CAISESGRAYEQYF. CDR3 in DNA: TGTGCCATCAGTGAGAGCGGGAGGGCCTACGAGCAGTACTTC.

The rearrangement joins TRBV18 to TRBJ2-3; no clear D. From germline, CDR1 is KGHSH and CDR2 LQKENI. The V gene lost 3 bases and the J gene lost 3 bases, with 10 bases spanning the gap. The length of the CDR3 is 14 residues. The CDR3 DNA reads as TGTGCCAGCTCACCCGCAACAGCGACAGATACGCAGTATTTT. It encodes CASSPATATDTQYF.

The rearrangement links TRBV19 to TRBJ1-5; possibly TRBD1 for D (6 bases). The CDR3 runs to 15 residues. Per the germline V gene, CDR1 is LNHDA and CDR2 is SQIVND (reference sequence). The V end lost 2 bases, the J end lost 0 bases, and 8 bases lay between the germline ends. CDR3 nucleotide sequence: TGTGCCAGTAGTATACAGGGGATTAGCAATCAGCCCCAGCATTTT. Protein: CASSIQGISNQPQHF.

The V and J genes are TRBV28 and TRBJ1-2; maybe TRBD1 (5 bases). The ends were cut back, 5 bases at V and 5 bases at J, with 18 bases in the middle. Germline lookup yields CDR1 MDHEN and CDR2 SYDVKM. This CDR3 is 15 amino acids long. CDR3 in DNA: TGTGCCAGCAGTCCCACCCCCGGGACTCTGTATGGCTACACCTTC. Its translation is CASSPTPGTLYGYTF.

V usage is TRBV5-6 and J usage is TRBJ2-7; no clear D gene. V gave up 1 base and J gave up 2 bases, with 19 bases separating them. Germline assignment: CDR1 SGHDT and CDR2 YYEEEE. This CDR3 has 17 amino acids. The chain's CDR3 is CASSLFGLSRMPYEQYF. The DNA of the CDR3 is TGTGCCAGCAGCTTGTTTGGCTTGTCCAGGATGCCCTACGAGCAGTACTTC.

This clone was found a few times. The genes are TRBV6-5 and TRBJ2-1, with 7 bases fitting TRBD1. The germline gives CDR1 MNHEY, CDR2 SVGAGI. J gave up 6 bases and V 0 bases, and 5 bases lay outside the gene matches. This CDR3 has 15 amino acids. The CDR3 coding sequence is TGTGCCAGCAGTTACTCGGCGGCAGGGGGCAATGAGCAGTTCTTC. Residues: CASSYSAAGGNEQFF.

V is TRBV9 and J is TRBJ2-3, with a weak D call TRBD2 (5 bases). The CDR3 spans 15 residues. V shed 4 bases and J shed 1 base, with 13 bases lying between them. Germline lookup yields CDR1 SGDLS and CDR2 YYNGEE. Written as DNA, the CDR3 is TGTGCCAGCAGCCTAGGGAGCACCCGCACAGATACGCAGTATTTT. Translation: CASSLGSTRTDTQYF.

J is TRBJ1-5 and V is TRBV5-1; 9 nucleotides match TRBD1. The germline CDR1 and CDR2 sequences are SGHRS and YFSETQ. V was clipped by 0 bases and J by 8 bases; unmatched bases: 6. The CDR3 runs 15 residues. CDR3 DNA: TGCGCCAGCAGCTTGGCGGGACAGGGTGTTGAGCCCCAGCATTTT. Protein sequence: CASSLAGQGVEPQHF. The full variable domain, with the rest looked up from reference TRBV5-1 and TRBJ1-5, is KAGVTQTPRYLIKTRGQQVTLSCSPISGHRSVSWYQQTPGQGLQFLFEYFSETQRNKGNFPGRFSGRQFSNSRSEMNVSTLELGDSALYLCASSLAGQGVEPQHFGDGTRLSIL.

CDR3 DNA sequence: TGTGCCAGCAGCTTAAGCCTAGCGGGAGTGTACGAGCAGTACTTC. Translation: CASSLSLAGVYEQYF. The gene calls are TRBV13 and TRBJ2-7, with 10 bases lining up with TRBD2. The CDR3 extends over 15 amino acids. Trimming cost V 2 bases and J 4 bases; bases outside gene matches: 5. Germline V gene data show CDR1 as PRHDT and CDR2 as FYEKMQ (reference sequence).

The chain employs TRBV30 and TRBJ2-1, with TRBD2 matching over 13 bases. The trim removed 0 bases at V and 7 bases at J, leaving 3 bases unmatched. CDR3 length: 15 residues. In germline, CDR1 is GTSNPN, CDR2 SVGIG (reference sequence). The CDR3, as DNA: TGTGCCTGGAGTGTACGACTAGCGGGAGGAAATGAGCAGTTCTTC. This sequence encodes CAWSVRLAGGNEQFF.

V and J are TRBV4-3 and TRBJ2-5; 10 nucleotides align to TRBD2. Germline CDR1 is LGHNA and CDR2 is YSLEER. The CDR3 is 16 amino acids. Trimming at V came to 0 bases and at J to 7 bases, leaving 8 bases not matched to a gene. In nucleotides, the CDR3 is TGCGCCAGCAGCCAAGAAACTAGCGGGAACCGGGGGACCCAGTACTTC. This codes for CASSQETSGNRGTQYF.

The CDR3 bases are TGTGCCAGCAGCTTGTCAGAGACCCAGTACTTC. It is translated as CASSLSETQYF. The chain combines TRBV5-6 with TRBJ2-5; unclear D gene. V was cut by 1 base and J by 4 bases, with 2 bases left in between. Germline CDR1 SGHDT, CDR2 YYEEEE. The CDR3 is 11 amino acids. Full variable domain (remainder filled in from reference TRBV5-6 and TRBJ2-5): DAGVTQSPTHLIKTRGQQVTLRCSPKSGHDTVSWYQQALGQGPQFIFQYYEEEERQRGNFPDRFSGHQFPNYSSELNVNALLLGDSALYLCASSLSETQYFGPGTRLLVL.

The chain has TRBV7-2 and TRBJ2-7; the match to TRBD2 covers 14 bases. Per germline, CDR1 SGHTA and CDR2 FQGNSA. This CDR3 is 17 amino acids long. The trim removed 5 bases at V and 8 bases at J, leaving 14 bases unmatched. This chain's CDR3 is CASSAAGTSGSLSKQYF. CDR3 in DNA: TGTGCCAGCAGCGCAGCGGGGACTAGCGGGAGTTTGAGCAAGCAGTACTTC.

This chain connects TRBV7-2 to TRBJ2-1, with TRBD2 identical over 9 bases. V lost 5 bases to trimming and J lost 0 bases; unmatched junction nucleotides: 11. CDR1 is SGHTA, CDR2 FQGNSA, per germline. The CDR3 is made up of 18 amino acids. In DNA, the CDR3 is TGTGCCAGCAGCCTTCCGGGACTAGCCGTTAGCTCCTACAATGAGCAGTTCTTC. As protein: CASSLPGLAVSSYNEQFF.

The chain has TRBV30 and TRBJ2-7; D ambiguous. The germline gives CDR1 GTSNPN, CDR2 SVGIG (reference sequence). Trimming shortened V by 1 base and J by 7 bases, and 26 bases separated the two germline ends. The CDR3 contains 17 residues. CDR3 in amino acids: CAWSGQWTSAYPLEQYF. CDR3 nucleotides: TGTGCCTGGAGTGGGCAGTGGACCTCCGCATACCCCTTGGAGCAGTACTTC.

V is TRBV6-5 and J is TRBJ2-2; D call uncertain. V shed 6 bases and J shed 2 bases, with 4 bases lying between them. This CDR3 region has 12 residues. CDR1 and CDR2 (germline): MNHEY, SVGAGI. The DNA of the CDR3 is TGTGCCAGCAGCGGAAACACCGGGGAGCTGTTTTTT. It translates to CASSGNTGELFF.

In its sample, this clone was seen once. The CDR3 spells CASDRDSKTDTQYF. In DNA form, the CDR3 reads TGTGCCAGCGACCGGGACTCAAAGACAGATACGCAGTATTTT. The chain carries TRBV18 and TRBJ2-3; TRBD2 might be the D (6 bases). CDR3 length: 14 amino acids. Trimming shortened V by 8 bases and J by 3 bases, and 15 bases separated the two germline ends. The V gene's germline CDR1 is KGHSH and CDR2 LQKENI. The full variable domain, its missing parts supplied by reference TRBV18 and TRBJ2-3, is NAGVMQNPRHLVRRRGQEARLRCSPMKGHSHVYWYRQLPEEGLKFMVYLQKENIIDESGMPKERFSAEFPKEGPSILRIQQVVRGDSAAYFCASDRDSKTDTQYFGPGTRLTVL.

The chain carries TRBV5-6 and TRBJ2-7; perhaps TRBD1 as D (5 bases). The V gene lost 0 bases and the J gene lost 4 bases, with 11 bases spanning the gap. From germline, CDR1 is SGHDT and CDR2 YYEEEE. The length of the CDR3 is 14 residues. The CDR3 protein is CASSLAGTGYEQYF. Here the CDR3 DNA reads TGTGCCAGCAGCTTGGCTGGAACAGGTTACGAGCAGTACTTC.

This clone is a singleton in its sample. The chain joins TRBV5-8 to TRBJ1-5, with 9 nucleotides matching TRBD1. This CDR3 is built from 15 residues. Germline V CDR1 and CDR2: SGHTS, YDEGEE. V shed 4 bases and J 7 bases; nucleotides not matched to a gene: 9. CDR3 sequence: CASSEQGAQSQPQHF. The CDR3 coding sequence is TGTGCCAGCAGCGAACAGGGGGCGCAAAGCCAGCCCCAGCATTTT.

The chain links TRBV2 to TRBJ2-7; D possibly corresponds to TRBD2 (6 bases). The V end was cut by 2 bases, the J end by 4 bases, with 12 bases between. CDR1 is SNHLY, CDR2 FYNNEI, per germline. This CDR3 comprises 14 residues. CDR3 in amino acids: CASSETGVPYEQYF. The DNA for the CDR3 is TGTGCCAGCAGTGAAACGGGAGTGCCATACGAGCAGTACTTC.

CDR3 sequence (DNA): TGTGCCAGCAGTTTATGGGAGGACAGGGGAGGTGAAAAACTGTTTTTT. Its translation is CASSLWEDRGGEKLFF. The chain is built from TRBV28 and TRBJ1-4; 9 bases agree with TRBD1. CDR1 is MDHEN, CDR2 SYDVKM, per germline. J was trimmed by 7 bases and V by 0 bases; bases with no gene match: 6. The CDR3 length is 16 residues.

The chain combines TRBV28 with TRBJ2-5; D might be TRBD1 (6 bases). This CDR3 spans 14 amino acids. Germline values: CDR1 MDHEN, CDR2 SYDVKM. V gave up 7 bases and J gave up 5 bases, with 17 bases separating them. This CDR3 is CASNLRAGVETQYF. The CDR3 bases are TGTGCCAGCAACCTAAGGGCAGGGGTGGAGACCCAGTACTTC. Combining the CDR3 with reference TRBV28 and TRBJ2-5 gives the whole variable domain DVKVTQSSRYLVKRTGEKVFLECVQDMDHENMFWYRQDPGLGLRLIYFSYDVKMKEKGDIPEGYSVSREKKERFSLILESASTNQTSMYLCASNLRAGVETQYFGPGTRLLVL.

The rearrangement joins TRBV30 to TRBJ2-5; unclear D gene. V was trimmed by 2 bases and J by 4 bases, leaving 11 bases between them. The CDR3 contains 13 residues. Germline loops: CDR1 GTSNPN, CDR2 SVGIG (reference sequence). This chain's CDR3 is CAWSILSRETQYF. CDR3 in DNA: TGTGCCTGGAGTATCCTCTCGCGAGAGACCCAGTACTTC.

The rearrangement joins TRBV2 to TRBJ1-4; D unclear. Trimming stripped 3 bases from V and 2 bases from J, with 1 base between. The CDR3 is 12 residues long. Germline V gene data show CDR1 as SNHLY and CDR2 as FYNNEI. The CDR3 reads CASSDTNEKLFF. CDR3 nucleotide sequence: TGTGCCAGCAGTGACACTAATGAAAAACTGTTTTTT.

The chain has TRBV7-2 and TRBJ2-1, with 8 bases that match TRBD2. The CDR3 is 14 amino acids. Germline V lookup: CDR1 SGHTA, CDR2 FQGNSA. The V and J ends lost 5 bases and 9 bases, in that order; junction bases with no gene match: 9. The chain's CDR3 is CASSPPGLGGEQFF. The CDR3 bases are TGTGCCAGCAGCCCCCCGGGACTAGGGGGTGAGCAGTTCTTC.

This clone was counted once. The chain uses TRBV5-4 and TRBJ1-2, with 7 bases lining up with TRBD1. Germline loops: CDR1 SGHNT, CDR2 YYREEE (reference sequence). CDR3 length equals 15 residues. V lost 0 bases, J lost 8 bases, and 10 bases stayed unmatched. Here the CDR3 DNA reads TGTGCCAGCAGCTTGGATTCCTTCAGGGGGGCGGGCTACACCTTC. This encodes CASSLDSFRGAGYTF.